This T cell receptor beta chain stems from a study of cytomegalovirus exposure and HLA in healthy donors. Across the study: The roughly 110 validation repertoires matched the approximately 700 first-cohort repertoires in platform, a later analysis reported. Overall study results and limits: Cytomegalovirus status was reportedly diagnosed by the classifier with high specificity and sensitivity. The study listed approximately 160 cytomegalovirus-associated TCR beta chains.

This CDR3 has 14 residues. J gave up 6 bases and V 4 bases, and 5 bases lay outside the gene matches. Germline-derived CDR1 and CDR2 are SGHVS and FNYEAQ. A word on this clone: Its antigen is as yet unknown.

Profiling relied on immunoSEQ multiplex PCR, and the TCRdb table lists in-frame clones only, not all of them. The sample lists 150,000 to 200,000 clones, 88% occurring once. V usage is TRBV7-6 and J usage is TRBJ1-5; 8 nucleotides line up with TRBD1. The TCR was taken from a man younger than 30 in good health and CMV-seronegative. Sequencing used PBMCs. CDR3 sequence reads: CASSSGGGGQPQHF. The CDR3 nucleotides read TGTGCCAGCAGCTCAGGGGGCGGCGGTCAGCCCCAGCATTTT.